A single sample gave rise to the 4 T cell receptor beta chains below, sequenced in a study of chronic HIV infection and antiretroviral therapy. TCRdb called the 5' RACE reads again in MiXCR, with one record for every CDR3 protein. The sample consists of more than 30,000 distinct CDR3 sequences, more than 7.5% of them appearing once. Sequenced input: peripheral blood. Receptor source: an adult who had HIV and had not received antiretroviral therapy, or was an uninfected healthy control (not recorded which).

The table lists this clonotype with many counts. The V call is TRBV10-3, the J call TRBJ2-5; the D is unclear. The CDR3 covers 14 residues. The V gene lost 5 bases and the J gene lost 3 bases, with 13 bases spanning the gap. The germline V gene encodes CDR1 ENHRY and CDR2 SYGVKD. The CDR3 nucleotides read TGTGCCATCAGTCCCCAGGTTGGGGAAGAGACCCAGTACTTC. Encoded protein: CAISPQVGEETQYF.

There are many counts of this clonotype. The chain has TRBV7-2 and TRBJ1-5; TRBD1 aligns across 8 bases. Germline CDR1 is SGHTA and CDR2 is FQGNSA. V lost 5 bases to trimming and J lost 6 bases; unmatched junction nucleotides: 9. The CDR3 is made up of 15 amino acids. This chain's CDR3 is CASSPLPGGSQPQHF. The CDR3 bases are TGTGCCAGCAGCCCGTTGCCAGGGGGCAGTCAGCCCCAGCATTTT.

The chain has TRBV11-1 and TRBJ2-7; 7 bases agree with TRBD1. The CDR3 is 15 residues long. J gave up 2 bases and V 5 bases, and 9 bases lay outside the gene matches. Germline V CDR1 and CDR2: SGHAT, FQDESV (reference sequence). CDR3 DNA sequence: TGTGCCAGCAGCCAAGAACCAGGACAGGCCTACGAGCAGTACTTC. This gives the protein CASSQEPGQAYEQYF. Full variable domain (remainder filled in from reference TRBV11-1 and TRBJ2-7): EAEVAQSPRYKITEKSQAVAFWCDPISGHATLYWYRQILGQGPELLVQFQDESVVDDSQLPKDRFSAERLKGVDSTLKIQPAELGDSAMYLCASSQEPGQAYEQYFGPGTRLTVT.

This chain connects TRBV6-6 to TRBJ1-1; tentatively, D is TRBD1 (6 bases). The CDR3 covers 13 residues. Trimming pared 5 bases from V and 6 bases from J, leaving 13 bases between. The germline CDR1 and CDR2 sequences are MNHNY and SVGAGI (reference sequence). The CDR3 is CASSLHRAAEAFF. For the CDR3, the DNA is TGTGCCAGCAGTCTCCACAGGGCCGCTGAAGCTTTCTTT.